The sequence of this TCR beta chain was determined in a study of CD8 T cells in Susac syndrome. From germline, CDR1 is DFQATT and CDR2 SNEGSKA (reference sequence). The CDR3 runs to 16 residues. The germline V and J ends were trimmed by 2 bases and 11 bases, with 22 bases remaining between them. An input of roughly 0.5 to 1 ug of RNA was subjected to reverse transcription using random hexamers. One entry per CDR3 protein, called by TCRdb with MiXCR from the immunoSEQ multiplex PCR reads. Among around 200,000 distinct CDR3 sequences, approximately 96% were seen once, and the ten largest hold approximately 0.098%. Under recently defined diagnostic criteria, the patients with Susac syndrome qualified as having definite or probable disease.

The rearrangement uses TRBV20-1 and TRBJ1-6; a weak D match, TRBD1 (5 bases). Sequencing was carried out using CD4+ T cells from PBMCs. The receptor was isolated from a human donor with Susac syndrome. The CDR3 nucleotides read TGCAGTGCTAGAAAGCAGGGAGTGGGTGTCGGGGCACCCCTCCACTTT. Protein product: CSARKQGVGVGAPLHF.